A selection of T cell receptor beta chains follows, all from one sample in a study of blood T cell repertoires in COVID-19. Produced via immunoSEQ multiplex PCR; TCRdb's table is partial and in-frame only. This sample carries 190,000 or so clones, around 90% of them seen once, and the ten largest clones take 2% to 2.5%. Sequencing input: PBMCs or T cells enriched from blood (not recorded which). The receptors here all came from a woman in her twenties or thirties who had recovered from COVID-19. The CDR3 runs from the conserved cysteine through the conserved F or W. D genes are given only for firm matches. Only some rows state a clone size, as once, few, many or a class for expanded clones.

J gene,D gene,clone size,V gene,CDR3 DNA,CDR3 protein
TRBJ2-7,TRBD1,once,TRBV30,TGTGCCTGGAGTCCATTGGGACAGGACCCCTACGAGCAGTACTTC,CAWSPLGQDPYEQYF
TRBJ2-7,TRBD2,NA,TRBV13,TGTGCCAGCAGCCCTCGGACTAGCGGAGTCTACGAGCAGTACTTC,CASSPRTSGVYEQYF
TRBJ2-3,NA,NA,TRBV15,TGTGCCACCAGCAGAGTGCGGTACACAGATACGCAGTATTTT,CATSRVRYTDTQYF
TRBJ2-3,NA,NA,TRBV11-3,TGTGCCAGCAGCTTACACACGGATACGCAGTATTTT,CASSLHTDTQYF
TRBJ1-1,NA,NA,TRBV7-9,TGTGCCAGCAGGGAAAGGGGGGGATCTAACACTGAAGCTTTCTTT,CASRERGGSNTEAFF
TRBJ2-5,NA,NA,TRBV7-3,TGTGCCAGCAGCCTAACAGGCCAGGTTCAAGAGACCCAGTACTTC,CASSLTGQVQETQYF
TRBJ1-5,NA,NA,TRBV5-5,TGTGCCAGCAGCTTGCTTGCCCCGGGGGTGAGCAATCAGCCCCAGCATTTT,CASSLLAPGVSNQPQHF
TRBJ2-7,TRBD2,NA,TRBV4-2,TGTGCCAGCAGCCAAGAGTGGGGGAGGGCAAAAGGGTCCTACGAGCAGTACTTC,CASSQEWGRAKGSYEQYF
TRBJ1-1,NA,few,TRBV11-3,TGTGCCAGCAGCTACCGTGGCGGACTGAGCACTGAAGCTTTCTTT,CASSYRGGLSTEAFF
TRBJ2-3,TRBD2,once,TRBV18,TGTGCCAGCTCAATCCCGGGACTAGCGACTAGCACAGATACGCAGTATTTT,CASSIPGLATSTDTQYF
TRBJ2-7,TRBD1,NA,TRBV6-5,TGTGCCAGCAGCGCCGGGACAGGGACCTACGAGCAGTACTTC,CASSAGTGTYEQYF
TRBJ1-2,TRBD1,NA,TRBV30,TGTGCCTGGAGTATTACAGGGGGCGCTTTGAATGGCTACACCTTC,CAWSITGGALNGYTF
TRBJ2-5,TRBD1,NA,TRBV12-3/TRBV12-4,TGTGCCAGCAGTAAGACAGGGAAAGAGACCCAGTACTTC,CASSKTGKETQYF
TRBJ1-3,NA,NA,TRBV29-1,TGCAGCGTGGGCCCTCAGGGGCGGGCTGGAAACACCATATATTTT,CSVGPQGRAGNTIYF
TRBJ1-6,NA,few,TRBV7-8,TGTGCCAGCAGCTTAGGTGGCGGGATGAATTCACCCCTCCACTTT,CASSLGGGMNSPLHF
TRBJ2-1,TRBD2,NA,TRBV4-3,TGCGCCAGCAGCCAAGAGCCAGCGGGGGACTCCTACAATGAGCAGTTCTTC,CASSQEPAGDSYNEQFF
TRBJ2-1,NA,NA,TRBV2,TGTGCCAGCAGTGAAGCGCAAAGTAGCATCGATGAGCAGTTCTTC,CASSEAQSSIDEQFF
TRBJ1-3,NA,NA,TRBV9,TGTGCCAGCAGGTCCGGTTCTGGAAACACCATATATTTT,CASRSGSGNTIYF
TRBJ1-2,NA,NA,TRBV5-1,TGCGCCAGCAGCGTACAAGGAGGAGATGGCTACACCTTC,CASSVQGGDGYTF
TRBJ2-7,NA,NA,TRBV23-1,TGCGCCAGCAGTCGCGCCTCCGGGGGGCGAGGCGAGCAGTACTTC,CASSRASGGRGEQYF
TRBJ2-7,TRBD2,NA,TRBV6-5,TGTGCCAGCAGTTTACTAGCGGGAGGCTACGAGCAGTACTTC,CASSLLAGGYEQYF
TRBJ1-3,TRBD1,NA,TRBV19,TGTGCCGGTAGTAGGGACAGGCTTTACTCTGGAAACACCATATATTTT,CAGSRDRLYSGNTIYF
TRBJ1-1,NA,NA,TRBV6-2/TRBV6-3,TGTGCCAGCAGTCCGGACAGTGAAGCTTTCTTT,CASSPDSEAFF
TRBJ2-7,NA,NA,TRBV5-6,TGTGCCAGCAGCTGGAGGGGTAGCGGTACCTACGAGCAGTACTTC,CASSWRGSGTYEQYF
TRBJ2-2,NA,NA,TRBV3-1/TRBV3-2,TGTGCCAGCAGCCAAGAAGACAGGCTAAACACCGGGGAGCTGTTTTTT,CASSQEDRLNTGELFF
TRBJ1-3,NA,NA,TRBV14,TGTGCCAGCAGCCAAGTGACAGGTGGAAACACCATATATTTT,CASSQVTGGNTIYF
TRBJ2-2,TRBD2,NA,TRBV5-1,TGCGCCAGCAGCTTGGTTGCGGGAGAGTTTACCGGGGAGCTGTTTTTT,CASSLVAGEFTGELFF
TRBJ2-2,NA,NA,TRBV24-1,TGTGCCACCAGTGATTCACTAGAGGCCGGGGAGCTGTTTTTT,CATSDSLEAGELFF
TRBJ2-1,NA,NA,TRBV18,TGTGCCAGCTCCCCCTCTGGGCGGGGGCTCTCCTATGAGCAGTTCTTC,CASSPSGRGLSYEQFF
TRBJ2-2,TRBD1,NA,TRBV5-1,TGCGCCAGCAGCTTAACAGGGGAAGGCGGGGAGCTGTTTTTT,CASSLTGEGGELFF
TRBJ1-1,NA,NA,TRBV11-2,TGTGCCAGCAGCTTCACAGGGCTGACTGAAGCTTTCTTT,CASSFTGLTEAFF